This is a list of T cell receptor beta chains from one sample in a study of Ad26.COV2.S vaccination and SARS-CoV-2 variants. Profiling relied on immunoSEQ multiplex PCR, and the TCRdb table lists in-frame clones only, not all of them. The data contain about 680,000 clones, about 89% of them singletons. The input for sequencing was peripheral blood, taken in a trial of Ad26.COV2.S vaccine versus placebo. The receptors were gathered from a person between 18 and 65 years old who received the Ad26.COV2.S COVID-19 vaccine or a placebo. The CDR3 runs from the conserved cysteine through the conserved F or W. The order of the fields is D gene, V gene, J gene, clone size, CDR3 protein, CDR3 DNA. D genes are given only for firm matches. A row's size may be missing; if present it is once, few, many or a size class.

d_gene: .
v_gene: TRBV5-6
j_gene: TRBJ1-6
abundance: few
CDR3aa: CASSFAQGRSPLHF
CDR3nt: TGTGCCAGCAGCTTTGCGCAGGGACGGTCACCCCTCCACTTT

d_gene: TRBD1
v_gene: TRBV24-1
j_gene: TRBJ1-2
abundance: .
CDR3aa: CATSDLLQGIHGYTF
CDR3nt: TGTGCCACCAGTGATTTGCTACAGGGGATTCATGGCTACACCTTC

d_gene: .
v_gene: TRBV30
j_gene: TRBJ1-5
abundance: .
CDR3aa: CAWSGGNSNQPQHF
CDR3nt: TGTGCCTGGAGTGGGGGGAATAGCAATCAGCCCCAGCATTTT

d_gene: .
v_gene: TRBV5-3
j_gene: TRBJ2-1
abundance: .
CDR3aa: CARSLKVCSGPSYNEQFF
CDR3nt: TGTGCCAGAAGCTTGAAGGTGTGTAGCGGACCTTCCTACAATGAGCAGTTCTTC

d_gene: TRBD1
v_gene: TRBV27
j_gene: TRBJ1-5
abundance: .
CDR3aa: CASSSRAGQGGQPQHF
CDR3nt: TGTGCCAGCAGCTCCCGTGCGGGACAGGGTGGGCAGCCCCAGCATTTT

d_gene: TRBD2
v_gene: TRBV9
j_gene: TRBJ2-1
abundance: .
CDR3aa: CASSVEGAGASPYNEQFF
CDR3nt: TGTGCCAGCAGCGTAGAAGGAGCGGGGGCCTCTCCTTACAATGAGCAGTTCTTC

d_gene: TRBD2
v_gene: TRBV20-1
j_gene: TRBJ2-7
abundance: .
CDR3aa: CSSWGGEEQYF
CDR3nt: TGCAGTTCTTGGGGGGGGGAGGAGCAGTACTTC

d_gene: .
v_gene: TRBV6-1
j_gene: TRBJ2-2
abundance: .
CDR3aa: CASSRGLLTGELFF
CDR3nt: TGTGCCAGCAGTCGGGGACTCCTCACCGGGGAGCTGTTTTTT

d_gene: .
v_gene: TRBV5-5
j_gene: TRBJ1-6
abundance: few
CDR3aa: CASSLRDSLPSSYNSPLHF
CDR3nt: TGTGCCAGCAGCTTGAGAGACAGCCTACCCAGCTCCTATAATTCACCCCTCCACTTT

d_gene: TRBD2
v_gene: TRBV24-1
j_gene: TRBJ2-7
abundance: .
CDR3aa: CATSPGGGGESSSYEQYF
CDR3nt: TGTGCCACCAGCCCGGGGGGGGGAGGTGAGTCTAGCTCCTACGAGCAGTACTTC

d_gene: .
v_gene: TRBV7-9
j_gene: TRBJ2-7
abundance: .
CDR3aa: CASSAIVGGEQYF
CDR3nt: TGTGCCAGCAGCGCCATTGTCGGTGGCGAGCAGTACTTC

d_gene: TRBD1
v_gene: TRBV7-8
j_gene: TRBJ1-2
abundance: .
CDR3aa: CASTATGGADGYTF
CDR3nt: TGTGCCAGCACCGCGACAGGGGGCGCGGATGGCTACACCTTC

d_gene: TRBD1
v_gene: TRBV18
j_gene: TRBJ2-7
abundance: .
CDR3aa: CASSSGGEQYF
CDR3nt: TGTGCCAGTTCATCAGGGGGTGAGCAGTACTTC

d_gene: .
v_gene: TRBV5-6
j_gene: TRBJ1-5
abundance: .
CDR3aa: CASSRFSNQPQHF
CDR3nt: TGTGCCAGCAGCCGCTTTAGCAATCAGCCCCAGCATTTT

d_gene: .
v_gene: TRBV2
j_gene: TRBJ2-1
abundance: few
CDR3aa: CASSVSLEYNEQFF
CDR3nt: TGTGCCAGCAGTGTTTCACTAGAATACAATGAGCAGTTCTTC

d_gene: .
v_gene: TRBV21-1
j_gene: TRBJ2-1
abundance: .
CDR3aa: CASSKFRDRGNEQFF
CDR3nt: TGTGCCAGCAGCAAGTTTAGGGATCGGGGTAATGAGCAGTTCTTC